The present entry profiles one TCR beta chain with its context. What this receptor recognizes is not known. Nothing much larger sits one base from this clone, and base qualities are not available. The entry originates in a study of T and B cells in COVID-19 patients (dated by TCRdb to 2019 to 2021). Broadly, across the study: In this study, adaptive immunity was profiled in COVID-19 patients who either had active infection or had recovered, using TRB and IGH repertoire sequencing of peripheral blood. For the repertoire analyses, the comparison was an age-matched reference group of about 36 healthy donors who were negative for COVID-19 antibodies. Comorbidities linked to unfavorable COVID-19 outcome were present in about 90% of the roughly 20 patients in the active-infection cohort. A recovered cohort included over 15 patients who provided fewer than 25 samples, and most of these patients had mild to moderate COVID-19 treated on an outpatient basis. Patients in the recovered cohort had a median age of approximately 33 years, compared with more than 60 years for patients in the active-infection cohort. As many as 9 follow-up blood samples were taken per patient, and some of the samples covered different disease stages within the same individual. Two patients were included in both the recovered and active cohorts because samples were available from active disease and after recovery. Of the approximately 21 patients in the active-infection cohort, about a dozen were critically ill and needed mechanical ventilation or ECMO. Over 7 million TCR sequences were analysed from a TCR and BCR sequence repository that comprised 37 patients and 65 to 75 time points. The study at large found these results: TRB repertoires were found to be highly clonal in active COVID-19, whereas diversity and richness at recovery were found to rise above healthy donor levels. Patients with COVID-19 were reported to show strongly skewed TRBV/TRBJ gene usage. The reported TCR clusters were stated to require prospective validation before clinical use. The cohort was considered too small to assess HLA contributions to COVID-19 susceptibility or severity. Blood samples obtained from mildly ill patients during symptoms, as well as early samples obtained from severe cases, were available only in scarce numbers. Specific T cell subsets (CD4+/Treg/CD8+) and sorted SARS-CoV-2-responsive or tetramer+ T cells had not yet been sequenced, and these experiments were ongoing. The recovered cohort had approximately 2,200 exclusive TCR clusters, including approximately 34 low-pGen clusters.

The sequencer listed for this sample is Illumina MiSeq. TRB rearrangements were amplified by multiplex PCR with BIOMED2 TRB-A/B primer pools. Two consecutive PCRs added Illumina-compatible adapters and 7-nucleotide sample barcodes to the amplicons. Phusion HS II polymerase was used for all library PCRs. Amplicons were gel-purified with the NucleoSpin Gel and PCR Clean-up kit, quantified on Qubit, and pooled at approximately 3.9 nM. Amplicon pool quality was checked on an Agilent 2100 Bioanalyzer before Illumina next-generation sequencing. Under the source paper's analysis protocol: MiXCR 3.0.8 with the default MiXCR reference library was used to annotate TRB rearrangements. Sequences with fewer than 2 reads and non-productive reads were filtered out, and every unique CDR3 nucleotide sequence was treated as a single clone. Clonality, diversity, richness and V-J gene usage were calculated in R 3.5.1. GLIPH2 was used for TCR clustering by CDR3 similarity, and generation probabilities were calculated by OLGA. Only GLIPH2 clusters containing at least four unique TCR clonotypes present in at least three individuals were kept. TCRdb's own reprocessing of the public reads used fastp at Q25 and MiXCR and kept productive beta chains. Entries that share a CDR3 protein sequence are merged under the most common genes and DNA. These V and J calls rely on TCRdb rather than the paper's analysis. The sample table lists 6,000 to 8,500 distinct CDR3 sequences, approximately 33% of them with a count of one. The ten largest clonotypes hold approximately 24% of the sample.

CDR1 and CDR2 were assigned from the germline V gene as MNHEY and SVGAGI. The CDR3 runs 17 residues from the cysteine to the phenylalanine. Kept here is only the CDR3 DNA, which spans 51 bases and is read in frame from base 1. Trimmed from V: 2 bases; trimmed from J: 2 bases; junction bases lacking a gene match: 8. Genomic DNA extracted from blood, in amounts of about 220-500 ng, served as the starting material for amplifying TRB repertoires. This receptor was taken from a human donor who had recovered from COVID-19. The chain is made from TRBV6-5 and TRBJ2-3, and TRBD2 aligns with 9 junction nucleotides. The sequenced sample consisted of blood. The DNA sequence is given as TGTGCCAGCAGTTACACGAGTAGCGGGGGCCCCACAGATACGCAGTATTTT. Its coded protein is CASSYTSSGGPTDTQYF.